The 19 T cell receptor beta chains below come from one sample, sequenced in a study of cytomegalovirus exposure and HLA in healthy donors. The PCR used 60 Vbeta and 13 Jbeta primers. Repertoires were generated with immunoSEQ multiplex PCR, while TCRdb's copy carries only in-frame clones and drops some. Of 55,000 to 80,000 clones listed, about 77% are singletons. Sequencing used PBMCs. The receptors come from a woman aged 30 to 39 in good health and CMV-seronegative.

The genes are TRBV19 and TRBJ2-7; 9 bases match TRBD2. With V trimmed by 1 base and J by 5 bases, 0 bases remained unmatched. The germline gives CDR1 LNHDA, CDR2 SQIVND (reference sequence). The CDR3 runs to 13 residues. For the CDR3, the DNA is TGTGCCAGTAGTATAGTAGCGGGAGACGAGCAGTACGTC. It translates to CASSIVAGDEQYV.

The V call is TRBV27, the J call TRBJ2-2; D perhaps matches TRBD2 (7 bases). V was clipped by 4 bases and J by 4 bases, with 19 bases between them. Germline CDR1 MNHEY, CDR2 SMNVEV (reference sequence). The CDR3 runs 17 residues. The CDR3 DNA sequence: TGTGCCAGCAGTTGGGCCGGGGGGCCTTCGATCACCGGGGAGCTGTTTTTT. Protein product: CASSWAGGPSITGELFF.

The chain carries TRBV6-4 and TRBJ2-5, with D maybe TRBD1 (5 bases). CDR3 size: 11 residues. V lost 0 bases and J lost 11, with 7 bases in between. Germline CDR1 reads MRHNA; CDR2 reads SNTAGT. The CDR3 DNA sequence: TGTGCCAGCAGTGACTCAGGGGTGCAGTACTTC. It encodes CASSDSGVQYF.

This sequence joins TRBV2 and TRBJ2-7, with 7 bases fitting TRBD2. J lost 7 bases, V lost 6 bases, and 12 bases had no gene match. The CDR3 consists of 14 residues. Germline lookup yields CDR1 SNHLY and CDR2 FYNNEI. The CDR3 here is CASSHRWGEGEQYF. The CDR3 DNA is TGTGCCAGCAGCCACAGGTGGGGGGAGGGAGAGCAGTACTTC.

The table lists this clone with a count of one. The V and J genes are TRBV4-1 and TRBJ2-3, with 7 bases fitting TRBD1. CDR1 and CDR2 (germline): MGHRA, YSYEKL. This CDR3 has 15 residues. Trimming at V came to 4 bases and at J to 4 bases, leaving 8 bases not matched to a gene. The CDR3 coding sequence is TGCGCCAGCAGCCGCGCTTGGGGGACAGCAGATACGCAGTATTTT. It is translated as CASSRAWGTADTQYF.

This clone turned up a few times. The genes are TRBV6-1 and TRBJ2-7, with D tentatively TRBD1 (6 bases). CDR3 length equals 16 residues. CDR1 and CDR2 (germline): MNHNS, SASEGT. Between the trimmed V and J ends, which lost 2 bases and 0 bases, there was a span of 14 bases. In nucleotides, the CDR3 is TGTGCCAGCAGTGAAATCATACAGGGAAGCTCCTACGAGCAGTACGTC. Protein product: CASSEIIQGSSYEQYV.

The CDR3 protein is CASRPRPEEGNTIYF. In DNA form, the CDR3 reads TGTGCCAGCAGACCAAGACCCGAGGAAGGAAACACCATATATTTT. The chain joins TRBV5-4 to TRBJ1-3; no clear D. The V gene's germline CDR1 is SGHNT and CDR2 YYREEE (reference sequence). The CDR3 spans 15 residues. Trimming took off 5 bases at V and 4 bases at J, with 16 bases between the two ends.

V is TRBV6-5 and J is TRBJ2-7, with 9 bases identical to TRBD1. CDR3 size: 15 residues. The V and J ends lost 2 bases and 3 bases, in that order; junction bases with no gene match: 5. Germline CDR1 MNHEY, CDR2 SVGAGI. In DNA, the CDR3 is TGTGCCAGCAGTTACCGAGCGGGACAGGGCTACGAGCAGTACTTC. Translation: CASSYRAGQGYEQYF.

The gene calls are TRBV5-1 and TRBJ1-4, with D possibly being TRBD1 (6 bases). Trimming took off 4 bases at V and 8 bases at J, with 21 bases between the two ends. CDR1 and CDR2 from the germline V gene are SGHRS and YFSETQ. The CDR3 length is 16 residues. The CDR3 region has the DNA TGCGCCAGCAGCCTATGGAGTATACAGGGTGGGGAAAAACTGTTTTTT. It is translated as CASSLWSIQGGEKLFF.

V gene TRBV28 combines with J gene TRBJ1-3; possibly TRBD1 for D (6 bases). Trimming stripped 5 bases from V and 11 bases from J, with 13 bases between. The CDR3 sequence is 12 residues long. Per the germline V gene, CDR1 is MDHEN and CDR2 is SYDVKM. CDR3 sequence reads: CASSPLDSSIYF. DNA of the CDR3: TGTGCCAGCAGTCCTTTGGACAGCTCCATATATTTT. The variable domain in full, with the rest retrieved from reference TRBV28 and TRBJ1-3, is DVKVTQSSRYLVKRTGEKVFLECVQDMDHENMFWYRQDPGLGLRLIYFSYDVKMKEKGDIPEGYSVSREKKERFSLILESASTNQTSMYLCASSPLDSSIYFGEGSWLTVV.

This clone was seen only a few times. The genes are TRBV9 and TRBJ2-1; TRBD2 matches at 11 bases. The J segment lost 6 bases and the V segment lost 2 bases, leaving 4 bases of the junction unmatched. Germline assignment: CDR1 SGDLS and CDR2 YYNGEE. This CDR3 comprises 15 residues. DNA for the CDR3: TGTGCCAGCAGCGTGACTAGCGGGGACTTCAATGAGCAGTTCTTC. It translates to CASSVTSGDFNEQFF.

In DNA, the CDR3 is TGTGCCAGTAGTATCAAGTGGGGGACAGTCTCCTACGAGCAGTACTTC. Protein sequence: CASSIKWGTVSYEQYF. This chain links TRBV19 with TRBJ2-5; 7 positions agree with TRBD1. The J call may be in error: the DNA end matches TRBJ2-7 better. Germline lookup yields CDR1 LNHDA and CDR2 SQIVND (reference sequence). This CDR3 has 16 amino acids.

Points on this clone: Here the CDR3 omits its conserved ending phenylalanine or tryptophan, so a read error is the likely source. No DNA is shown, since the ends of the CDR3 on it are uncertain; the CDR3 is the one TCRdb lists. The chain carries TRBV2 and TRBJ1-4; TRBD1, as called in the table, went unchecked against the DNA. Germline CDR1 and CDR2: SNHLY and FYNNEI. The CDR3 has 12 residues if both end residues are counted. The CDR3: CASISPSGTGTI.

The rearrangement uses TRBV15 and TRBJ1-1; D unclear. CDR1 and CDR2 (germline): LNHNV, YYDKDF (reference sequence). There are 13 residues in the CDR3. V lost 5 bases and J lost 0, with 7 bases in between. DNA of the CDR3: TGTGCCACCAGCTATGACATGAACACTGAAGCTTTCTTT. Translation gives CATSYDMNTEAFF.

CDR3 region: CASSPSQGSYEQYF. CDR3 in DNA: TGTGCCAGCAGTCCCTCACAGGGCTCCTACGAGCAGTACTTC. J is TRBJ2-7 and V is TRBV28; TRBD1 is a possible D gene (6 bases). Germline CDR1 MDHEN, CDR2 SYDVKM. This CDR3 region has 14 residues. Trimming took off 5 bases at V and 0 bases at J, with 11 bases between the two ends.

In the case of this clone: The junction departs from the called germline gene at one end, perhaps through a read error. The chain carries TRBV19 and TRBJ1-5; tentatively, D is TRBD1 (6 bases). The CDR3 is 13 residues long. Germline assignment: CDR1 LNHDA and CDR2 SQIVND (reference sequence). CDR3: CASSTGVNQPRHF. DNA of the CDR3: TGTGCCAGTAGTACAGGGGTCAATCAGCCCCGGCATTTT.

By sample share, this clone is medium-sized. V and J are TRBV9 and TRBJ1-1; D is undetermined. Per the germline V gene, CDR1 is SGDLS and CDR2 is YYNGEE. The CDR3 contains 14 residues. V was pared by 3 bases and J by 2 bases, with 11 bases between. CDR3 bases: TGTGCCAGCAGCGAAGACGGGGTTAACACTGAAGCTTTCTTT. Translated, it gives CASSEDGVNTEAFF.

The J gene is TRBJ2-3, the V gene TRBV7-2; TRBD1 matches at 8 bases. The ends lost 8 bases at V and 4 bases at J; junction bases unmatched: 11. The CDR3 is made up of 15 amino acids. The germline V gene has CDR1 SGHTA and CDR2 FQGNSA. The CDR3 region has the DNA TGTGCCAGCGGGTCTTATGGCAGGGGGCCAGATACGCAGTATTTT. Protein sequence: CASGSYGRGPDTQYF.

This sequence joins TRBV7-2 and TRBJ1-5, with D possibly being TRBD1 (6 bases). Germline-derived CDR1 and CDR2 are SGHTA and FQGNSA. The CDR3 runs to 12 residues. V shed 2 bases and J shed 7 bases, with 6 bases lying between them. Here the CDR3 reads CASSLRGQPQHF. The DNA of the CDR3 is TGTGCCAGCAGCTTAAGGGGGCAGCCCCAGCATTTT.